This T cell receptor beta chain was identified during a study of cytomegalovirus exposure and HLA in healthy donors (dated by TCRdb to the late 2010s). Background for the entire study: In an earlier analysis of 587 of the donors, 276 Gb of sequence data and 100 million or so unique TCR beta sequences from 180 million or so T cells were reported. Because of strong linkage in the cohort, roughly five DR-DQ haplotypes were treated as single units for association and clustering. The number of typed donors differed by locus: roughly 629-640 for A, B, C, DRB1 and DQB1; approximately 530 for DQA1; around 580 for DPA1; and some 450 for DPB1. The study aimed to test whether cataloging public T cell receptors could reveal signatures of past pathogen exposure. A separate validation cohort of roughly 130 different subjects was used in addition to the roughly 640-subject first cohort. Class I and class II HLA loci were covered by the typing at four-digit resolution. Among the roughly 390 genotyped donors, about 85% belonged to the genetic ancestry cluster associated with self-reported Caucasian donors. All discovery cohort repertoires had been generated using a single sequencing platform. Using immunosequencing, the study profiled T cell repertoires from roughly 650 subjects and related those repertoires to cytomegalovirus serostatus. The later analysis used no new phenotypic data to find candidate immune exposures, relying instead on TCR beta sequences and their occurrence across donors. Across approximately 400 genotyped donors of the cohort, an average of approximately 240,000 unique TCR beta nucleotide sequences per donor were sequenced, and around 19% of those sequences were non-productive. In a later analysis, previously published TCR beta repertoires from several hundred donors were re-analyzed and high-resolution HLA genotyping was added so that TCR occurrence patterns could be studied. High-throughput TCR immunosequencing, statistical association of individual TCRs with disease status, and machine learning were combined to predict cytomegalovirus infection status. A later genetic analysis used genome-wide SNP genotypes for about 65% of the roughly 670 donors, treating that subset as a discovery cohort. Donor age, sex, ethnicity and CMV serostatus were compiled alongside the repertoire data. An earlier analysis of 587 of the donors used high-throughput TCR beta sequencing to judge whether each TCR beta V gene segment behaved as functional or pseudogenic. Around 300 gigabases of sequencing data and approximately 85 million unique TCR sequences were included in an early release covering roughly 700 HLA-typed donors.

Taken from the germline V gene, the CDR1 and CDR2 loops are MNHNS and SASEGT. Taken from cysteine to phenylalanine, the CDR3 has 13 residues. The entry retains the CDR3 DNA only, 39 bases that are in frame from base 1. V ends up 8 bases short and J 3 bases short, with an unmatched junction base count of 3. What the authors observed across the whole study: The cohort was sequenced for TCR beta chains only, and without alpha or paired-chain data the features that could be detected were limited. Because some donors lacked HLA typing at each locus, the association tests relied only on the typed subset. When HLA alleles, especially DR and DQ, strongly co-occurred, attributing TCR associations to individual alleles was difficult. The classifier was reported to diagnose cytomegalovirus status with high specificity and sensitivity in both the original and validation cohorts. Broadly in line with IMGT annotations, most TCR beta V segments showed up in productive rearrangements about 87% or about 30% of the time in an earlier analysis of roughly 590 of the donors. Three of the identified cytomegalovirus-associated TCR beta chains were confirmed in vitro to be specific for cytomegalovirus antigens. A further reported finding was that TCR beta sequences accurately predicted the HLA-A and HLA-B alleles for most subjects in the first cohort. According to a later genetic analysis, donors in an Asian-associated ancestry cluster had fewer N-insertions in productive TCRs than the approximately 630-donor mean. A cluster of highly shared sequence variants was judged likely to be a technical artifact of the sequencing pipeline. In a later analysis, the rate of TCR association differed among HLA loci, with DRB1 alleles having the most associated TCRs and HLA-C alleles having the fewest. Around 16 rarely observed V segments, including chromosome 9 orphons, were excluded from the earlier analysis of about 610 of the donors because counts were too low. Presence/absence analyses assumed roughly uniform sequencing depth across donors, an assumption that may not hold. Specific HLA alleles were associated with 15,000 to 20,000 TCR beta sequences at a false discovery rate of 0.05 in a later analysis. Compared with equally common non-associated chains, HLA-associated TCR beta chains in a later analysis were more clonally expanded and had lower generation probabilities. The study gave a list of under 200 TCR beta chains associated with cytomegalovirus. The authors suggested that the approach could potentially be extended to other disease states and immunological phenotypes. An association between a missense DCLRE1C variant and V-gene and J-gene trimming of TCR beta chains was found in a later genetic analysis and replicated in an independent cohort. Because the 87-base-pair reads could not distinguish some IMGT-functional V segments, including TRBV6-2 and TRBV6-3, those segments were excluded. Immune exposure information for the cohort was limited to CMV serostatus. Linkage disequilibrium might explain the correlated functional status among segregating V segments, but an unknown experimental factor could not be excluded. In a later analysis, several top co-occurrence clusters were reported to appear linked to parvovirus B19, influenza, CMV and Epstein-Barr virus. A later analysis found that most CMV-associated TCR beta chains appeared HLA-restricted, with HLA associations seemingly driven largely by CMV exposure. Across donors, most TCR sequences were observed very rarely, whereas some public TCRs were present in many individuals.

A word on this clone: The antigen this receptor binds is unknown.

Library method: the immunoSEQ multiplex PCR assay. The multiplex PCR relied on a mix of 60 forward primers for TCR Vbeta segments and 13 reverse primers for TCR Jbeta segments. The CDR3 region of rearranged TCR beta genes was amplified from genomic DNA by a multiplex PCR assay. Amplified TCR beta libraries were sequenced as 87-base-pair reads on the Illumina HiSeq System. Per the original workflow: A later analysis tallied some 79 million unique TCR beta chains across the 610 or so repertoires, and around 12 million of those chains were shared by two or more donors. Raw reads were error-corrected and collapsed into unique sequences by a nearest-neighbor algorithm in which closely related sequences were merged to remove PCR and sequencing errors. V, D and J gene segments were assigned by aligning CDR3 sequences to IMGT reference sequences. For a sequence to be retained, a match of at least six nucleotides to both a V gene segment and a J gene segment was required. A rearrangement counted as productive if the CDR3 had no stop codons and remained in frame with V and J, and every other rearrangement counted as non-productive. CDR3 was defined by IMGT convention, running from the second conserved V-encoded cysteine to the conserved J-encoded phenylalanine. The earlier analysis of roughly 590 of the donors excluded any sequence lacking an unambiguous match to a single V gene segment. In an earlier analysis of approximately 590 of the donors, a V segment was called functional when productive rearrangements were above 56.7%, and segregating when the standard deviation between donors exceeded 5%. To diagnose cytomegalovirus status from the catalog of TCR beta chain sequences, a statistical classification framework was built. A later analysis assigned V and J genes by comparing TCR nucleotide sequences with IMGT/GENE-DB human TR gene sequences. Using the TCRdist pipeline, a later analysis assigned CDR3 sequences along with most-parsimonious VDJ recombination scenarios. A later analysis defined each TCR beta chain by its CDR3 amino acid sequence plus V-gene family, and excluded reads lacking a unique V-gene family. A later analysis removed 600 or so highly shared, low-generation-probability nucleotide sequences to deal with suspected cross-contamination and a sequencing artifact. For each public chain, a later analysis derived a clonal expansion index from normalized ranks of inferred template counts within each repertoire. A later analysis computed generation probabilities with a VDJ recombination model fitted to out-of-frame rearrangements, and checked the results against IGoR. In a later analysis, TCR-TCR, TCR-HLA and TCR-CMV co-occurrence was scored with hypergeometric tests, and a repertoire-size bias correction was applied to TCR pairs. False discovery rates were estimated in a later analysis by permuting HLA or CMV assignments 20 times. In a later analysis, co-occurring TCRs were grouped using DBSCAN, with TCRdist sequence similarity added in when clustering inside HLA-allele-positive subsets. Repertoires with fewer than 30,000 or more than 120,000 public chains, plus five repertoires with anomalous nucleotide sharing, were excluded from co-occurrence clustering. Drawn from immuneACCESS, this table holds only the in-frame rearrangements with V and J called that TCRdb kept. Clones are partly lost; checked studies trace under half to an unresolved V gene and leave the rest unexplained. The V and J calls and clone size are taken from that table; D and trimming were inferred from the DNA. The sample table gives roughly 75,000 clones. Around 5% of the sample is taken by the ten largest.

The cohort was made up of roughly 670 healthy bone marrow donors. All cohort members were sampled while nominally healthy, although unrecorded immune exposures were likely present. The donor tested CMV seronegative, placing the donor among the roughly 350 seronegative members of the cohort. A peripheral blood sample was collected from each donor, and TCR beta sequencing was performed on peripheral blood mononuclear cells. Genomic DNA was extracted from the blood cell samples with the Qiagen DNeasy Blood Extraction Kit. The rearrangement joined TRBV6-1 to TRBJ1-5; the junction holds 8 bases that match TRBD1. This sequence originates from a man aged 35 to 55 in good health and CMV-seronegative. Sequencing was performed on PBMCs. The CDR3 has the sequence CASGQGYNQPQHF. The nucleotide sequence reads as follows: TGTGCCAGCGGACAGGGTTACAATCAGCCCCAGCATTTT.